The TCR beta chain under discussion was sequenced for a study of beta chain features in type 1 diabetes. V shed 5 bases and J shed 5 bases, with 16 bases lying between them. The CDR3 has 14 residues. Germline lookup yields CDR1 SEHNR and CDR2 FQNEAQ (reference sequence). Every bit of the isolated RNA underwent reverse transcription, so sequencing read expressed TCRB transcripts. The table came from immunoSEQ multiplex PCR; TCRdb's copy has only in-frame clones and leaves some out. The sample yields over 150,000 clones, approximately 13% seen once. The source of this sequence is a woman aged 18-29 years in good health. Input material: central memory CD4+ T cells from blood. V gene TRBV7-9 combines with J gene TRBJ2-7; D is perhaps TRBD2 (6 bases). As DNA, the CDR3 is TGTGCCAGCAGCCCCCCGGGAGAGGGAAACGAGCAGTACTTC. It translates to CASSPPGEGNEQYF. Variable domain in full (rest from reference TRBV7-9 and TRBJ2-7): DTGVSQNPRHKITKRGQNVTFRCDPISEHNRLYWYRQTLGQGPEFLTYFQNEAQLEKSRLLSDRFSAERPKGSFSTLEIQRTEQGDSAMYLCASSPPGEGNEQYFGPGTRLTVT.